The clone carrying this T cell receptor (beta chain) was picked up many times. Its matching antigen is unknown. These data are taken from a study of T cells in Graves' hyperthyroidism and ophthalmopathy. General study findings and limits: Ophthalmopathy onset followed model prediction by a median around 6.9 months.

The CDR3 regions of TCR beta were amplified from RNA transcripts. The HTBI set primed first-round TCR CDR3 RT-PCR. From the multiplex PCR reads, TCRdb called clonotypes with MiXCR, one entry per CDR3 protein. The sample has a few hundred thousand distinct CDR3 sequences, about a sixth seen once. The CDR3 runs to 16 residues. Germline V lookup: CDR1 SGHAT, CDR2 FQNNGV. J was trimmed by 2 bases and V by 5 bases; bases with no gene match: 4. Graves' hyperthyroidism without ophthalmopathy progression within 18 months was termed stable. Diagnoses were made from clinical symptoms, serum measures (thyroxine and TRAb), thyroid ultrasound and orbital computed tomography.

Sequencing input: blood. This receptor was identified in a woman aged 18 to 35 with Graves' hyperthyroidism. V is TRBV11-2 and J is TRBJ2-1; 12 nucleotides align to TRBD2. The CDR3 reads CASSKRTSGAYNEQFF. The CDR3 nucleotides read TGTGCCAGCAGCAAACGGACTAGCGGGGCCTACAATGAGCAGTTCTTC.